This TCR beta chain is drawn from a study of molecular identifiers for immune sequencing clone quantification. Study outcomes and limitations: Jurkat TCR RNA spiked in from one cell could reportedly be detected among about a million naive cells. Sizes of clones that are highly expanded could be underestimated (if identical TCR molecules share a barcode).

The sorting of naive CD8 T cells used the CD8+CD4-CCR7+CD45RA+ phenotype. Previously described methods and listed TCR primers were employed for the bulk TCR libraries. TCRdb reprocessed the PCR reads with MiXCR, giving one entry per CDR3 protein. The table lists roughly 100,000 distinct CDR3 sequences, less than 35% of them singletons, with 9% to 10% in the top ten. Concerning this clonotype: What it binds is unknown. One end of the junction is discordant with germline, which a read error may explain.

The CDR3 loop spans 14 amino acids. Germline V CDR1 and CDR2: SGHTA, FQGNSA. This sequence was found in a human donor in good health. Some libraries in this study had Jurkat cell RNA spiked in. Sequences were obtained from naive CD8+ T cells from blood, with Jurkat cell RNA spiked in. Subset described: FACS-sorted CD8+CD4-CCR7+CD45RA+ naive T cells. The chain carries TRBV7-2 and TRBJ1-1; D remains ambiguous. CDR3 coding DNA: TGTGCCAGCAGCTTAGTCTTGTGGAACACTGAAGCTATCTTT. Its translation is CASSLVLWNTEAIF.